Listed below are T cell receptor beta chains from one sample, sequenced in a study of blood T cell repertoires in COVID-19. The table came from immunoSEQ multiplex PCR; TCRdb's copy has only in-frame clones and leaves some out. This table has over 45,000 clones, about four fifths appearing once. The sequenced sample was peripheral blood. Every receptor here comes from a woman older than 75 with active or convalescent COVID-19. Each CDR3 is given with its conserved first and last residue. A D gene is named only where the DNA matches it firmly. Clone size is shown for a subset of rows, as once, few, many or a class of expanded clone.

J gene | V gene | clone size | D gene | CDR3 DNA | CDR3 protein
TRBJ1-1 | TRBV2 | many | - | TGTGCCAGCAGTGAGCAGGGATTGGGCACTGAAGCTTTCTTT | CASSEQGLGTEAFF
TRBJ1-1 | TRBV14 | - | TRBD1 | TGTGCCAGCAGCCAAGACCAGACAGGGCTCTCTGAAGCTTTCTTT | CASSQDQTGLSEAFF
TRBJ2-1 | TRBV9 | - | TRBD1 | TGTGCCAGCAGCGGGTCCGGACAGGGCCCCTATGAGCAGTTCTTC | CASSGSGQGPYEQFF
TRBJ2-4 | TRBV7-2 | - | TRBD1 | TGTGCCAGCAGCGCCCGACAGGGTGGGGGAGTAGCCAAAAACATTCAGTACTTC | CASSARQGGGVAKNIQYF
TRBJ1-4 | TRBV4-3 | few | - | TGCGCCAGCAGCCAAGATTCGCAGACAGCTCAAACTAATGAAAAACTGTTTTTT | CASSQDSQTAQTNEKLFF
TRBJ1-4 | TRBV19 | - | - | TGTGCCAGTAGTAAATTTGCCCAGGGTTCTGAAAAACTGTTTTTT | CASSKFAQGSEKLFF
TRBJ1-5 | TRBV6-2/TRBV6-3 | - | - | TGTGCCAGCAGTTGGGGAACAGGGAATCAGCCCCAGCATTTT | CASSWGTGNQPQHF
TRBJ1-2 | TRBV7-9 | - | - | TGTGCCAGCAGCTTAACAAGGGGAGGTTTTGAGAATGGCTACACCTTC | CASSLTRGGFENGYTF
TRBJ1-2 | TRBV5-6 | - | TRBD1 | TGTGCCAGCAGCTTGGGACAGGGGGCTATGGGCTACACCTTC | CASSLGQGAMGYTF
TRBJ1-1 | TRBV20-1 | - | - | TGCAGTGCTCCTCAGGGGAAAGCTTTCTTT | CSAPQGKAFF
TRBJ1-5 | TRBV7-8 | - | TRBD1 | TGTGCCAGCAGCCCGGGGACAGCAAATCAGCCCCAGCATTTT | CASSPGTANQPQHF
TRBJ2-1 | TRBV11-2 | - | - | TGTGCCAGCAGCTTATTGCGGATGACCTACAATGAGCAGTTCTTC | CASSLLRMTYNEQFF
TRBJ2-7 | TRBV6-2/TRBV6-3 | - | TRBD2 | TGTGCCAGCAGCCCTAGCGGGGGGCTATCCTACGAGCAGTACTTC | CASSPSGGLSYEQYF
TRBJ1-5 | TRBV28 | - | TRBD1 | TGTGCCAGCAGTACGGGGACAGGCGAGAATCAGCCCCAGCATTTT | CASSTGTGENQPQHF
TRBJ1-1 | TRBV4-1 | - | - | TGCGCCAGCAGCCAAGATGGAGGTCCGGCAGGGGCTAGCACTGAAGCTTTCTTT | CASSQDGGPAGASTEAFF
TRBJ2-5 | TRBV25-1 | - | TRBD1 | TGTGCCAGCAGTCCCCGGACAGGTCAGCAAGAGACCCAGTACTTC | CASSPRTGQQETQYF
TRBJ1-3 | TRBV19 | few | - | TGTGCCAGTTTCCAACAGGTTCCTGGAAACACCATATATTTT | CASFQQVPGNTIYF
TRBJ1-5 | TRBV19 | once | TRBD1 | TGTGCCAGTACGACAGGGGAGATAGGTCAGCCCCAGCATTTT | CASTTGEIGQPQHF
TRBJ1-6 | TRBV4-2 | - | TRBD1 | TGTGCCAGCAGCCGATTCTTAGGGACAGATAATTCACCCCTCCACTTT | CASSRFLGTDNSPLHF
TRBJ1-6 | TRBV6-4 | - | TRBD1 | TGTGCCAGCAGTGCATCCGGGACAGTTCCTTCACCCCTCCACTTT | CASSASGTVPSPLHF
TRBJ1-3 | TRBV6-5 | - | TRBD1 | TGTGCCAGCAGTCACCGGGACAGCTCTGGAAACACCATATATTTT | CASSHRDSSGNTIYF
TRBJ1-1 | TRBV5-6 | few | - | TGTGCCAGCAGCTTGGCAGGTTACACTGAAGCTTTCTTT | CASSLAGYTEAFF
TRBJ1-4 | TRBV18 | - | TRBD1 | TGTGCCAGCTCACCCTCCCAGGGGGCCGATGAAAAACTGTTTTTT | CASSPSQGADEKLFF
TRBJ1-2 | TRBV29-1 | few | TRBD1 | TGCAGCGTTGATCGGGACAGACTCTATGGCTACACCTTC | CSVDRDRLYGYTF
TRBJ2-2 | TRBV7-8 | - | TRBD1 | TGTGCCAGCAGCGCTTTCGTTGGGACAGGGAACACCGGGGAGCTGTTTTTT | CASSAFVGTGNTGELFF
TRBJ1-5 | TRBV18 | few | TRBD1 | TGTGCCAGCTCACCTCGGGGACAGCATAGCAATCAGCCCCAGCATTTT | CASSPRGQHSNQPQHF
TRBJ1-1 | TRBV6-4 | - | - | TGTGCCAGCAGTGACTGGCAGGGGAAGGCTTTCTTT | CASSDWQGKAFF
TRBJ2-7 | TRBV18 | - | - | TGTGCCAGCTCAACTTCGGCCTACGAGCAGTACTTC | CASSTSAYEQYF
TRBJ2-5 | TRBV6-2/TRBV6-3 | - | - | TGTGCCAGCAGTTATAAAGAGACCCAGTACTTC | CASSYKETQYF